The 22 T cell receptor beta chains below come from one sample, sequenced in a study of cytomegalovirus exposure and HLA in healthy donors. PCR involved 60 Vbeta and 13 Jbeta primers. Libraries were prepared by immunoSEQ multiplex PCR; TCRdb keeps only in-frame clonotypes and omits some of them. Its table lists 80,000 or so clones. The sample comprised PBMCs. The receptors come from a man aged 45-60 years in good health and CMV-seropositive.

V gene TRBV5-3 combines with J gene TRBJ1-2; the match to TRBD1 covers 7 bases. TRBV5-3 is filed as an ORF, its function uncertain. This CDR3 has 19 amino acids. V dropped 0 bases and J dropped 4; count of bases not matched to a gene: 18. In DNA form, the CDR3 reads TGTGCCAGAAGCTTGGCGAGGGGGCAGGGGTCTCTCCGGGTCTATGGCTACACCTTC. Translated, it gives CARSLARGQGSLRVYGYTF.

This chain joins TRBV28 and TRBJ1-2; unclear D gene. V was shortened by 5 bases and J by 8 bases, with 15 bases between the two germline ends. The germline CDR1 and CDR2 sequences are MDHEN and SYDVKM. The CDR3 spans 13 residues. Written as DNA, the CDR3 is TGTGCCAGCAGTAACTCGATGTCCCTGGGCTACACCTTC. Protein product: CASSNSMSLGYTF.

V is TRBV4-1 and J is TRBJ2-4, with TRBD1 as a possible D gene (5 bases). Deletions cut 0 bases from V and 3 bases from J, with 15 bases between. In germline, CDR1 is MGHRA, CDR2 YSYEKL. The CDR3 totals 17 residues. CDR3 loop: CASSQDRALPGKNIQYF. In nucleotides, the CDR3 is TGCGCCAGCAGCCAAGACAGGGCGCTCCCTGGCAAAAACATTCAGTACTTC.

This chain links TRBV19 with TRBJ2-1; TRBD2 matches 11 bases. Germline CDR1 is LNHDA and CDR2 is SQIVND (reference sequence). V gave up 4 bases and J gave up 4 bases; unmatched junction bases: 3. The CDR3 loop spans 15 amino acids. This chain's CDR3 is CASSTTSGGYNEQFF. As DNA, the CDR3 is TGTGCCAGTAGTACTACTAGCGGGGGTTACAATGAGCAGTTCTTC.

J is TRBJ2-2 and V is TRBV4-1, with TRBD1 matching 7 bases. The J segment lost 0 bases and the V segment lost 4 bases, leaving 2 bases of the junction unmatched. This CDR3 is 15 amino acids long. Germline CDR1 is MGHRA and CDR2 is YSYEKL. This CDR3 reads CASSPTGANTGELFF. The CDR3 DNA reads as TGCGCCAGCAGCCCCACAGGGGCGAACACCGGGGAGCTGTTTTTT.

This chain uses TRBV7-9 with TRBJ1-1; 11 positions agree with TRBD1. Germline trimming cut 5 bases from V and 11 bases from J; bases unmatched to any gene: 10. Germline CDR1 SEHNR, CDR2 FQNEAQ (reference sequence). There are 14 residues in the CDR3. As DNA, the CDR3 is TGTGCCAGCAGCCGCGAGGGACAGGGGGATCGGGCTTTCTTT. It specifies CASSREGQGDRAFF.

The V and J genes are TRBV28 and TRBJ1-5; D is possibly TRBD1 (5 bases). Germline values: CDR1 MDHEN, CDR2 SYDVKM. The ends were cut back, 1 base at V and 6 bases at J, with 10 bases in the middle. The CDR3 is made up of 14 amino acids. The CDR3 region is CASSLSAGRQPQHF. CDR3 bases: TGTGCCAGCAGTTTATCGGCAGGGCGTCAGCCCCAGCATTTT.

The rearrangement uses TRBV25-1 and TRBJ2-1; 9 nucleotides line up with TRBD1. This CDR3 contains 16 residues. CDR1 and CDR2 (germline): MGHDK, SYGVNS. J gave up 7 bases and V 2 bases, and 9 bases lay outside the gene matches. CDR3 in DNA: TGTGCCAGCAGTGAAGAGGGGACAGGGTTTAGAAATGAGCAGTTCTTC. Translating it yields CASSEEGTGFRNEQFF.

V usage is TRBV5-4 and J usage is TRBJ1-1; no firm D call. V lost 5 bases, J lost 1 base, and 9 bases lay in between. Germline V gives CDR1 SGHNT, CDR2 YYREEE (reference sequence). The CDR3 is made up of 13 amino acids. This CDR3 reads CASSSTANTEAFF. CDR3 in DNA: TGTGCCAGCAGTTCCACAGCGAACACTGAAGCTTTCTTT.

V gene TRBV29-1 combines with J gene TRBJ2-3; 9 bases line up with TRBD2. Germline V gene sequence: CDR1 SQVTM, CDR2 ANQGSEA. The CDR3 consists of 15 residues. V dropped 4 bases and J dropped 4; count of bases not matched to a gene: 9. CDR3 in DNA: TGCAGCGTTGGGCCTAGCGGGGAGGCGTCAGATACGCAGTATTTT. It yields the protein CSVGPSGEASDTQYF.

The J gene is TRBJ2-1, the V gene TRBV9; a possible D gene is TRBD2 (5 bases). CDR3 length: 14 residues. The germline V gene has CDR1 SGDLS and CDR2 YYNGEE. The V gene lost 4 bases and the J gene lost 8 bases, with 16 bases spanning the gap. Here the CDR3 reads CASSPEVRSDEQFF. CDR3 coding DNA: TGTGCCAGCAGCCCGGAGGTACGGTCCGATGAGCAGTTCTTC.

This chain links TRBV28 with TRBJ1-5; 7 nucleotides match TRBD1. The CDR3 totals 14 residues. Germline-derived CDR1 and CDR2 are MDHEN and SYDVKM. The junction had 6 bases not matched to a gene; V was cut back by 3 bases and J by 7 bases. CDR3 DNA: TGTGCCAGCAGTTTCAACAGGGGTGGACAGCCCCAGCATTTT. Protein sequence: CASSFNRGGQPQHF.

This sequence joins TRBV15 and TRBJ2-1; 10 positions agree with TRBD2. The CDR3 covers 14 residues. V dropped 5 bases and J dropped 8; count of bases not matched to a gene: 6. Germline CDR1 LNHNV, CDR2 YYDKDF (reference sequence). The CDR3 loop reads CATSQLAGSDEQFF. The CDR3, as DNA: TGTGCCACCAGCCAACTAGCGGGATCGGATGAGCAGTTCTTC.

The V and J genes are TRBV28 and TRBJ1-4, with unresolved D. Per the germline V gene, CDR1 is MDHEN and CDR2 is SYDVKM. The CDR3 has 14 residues. The V gene lost 3 bases and the J gene lost 4 bases, with 9 bases spanning the gap. As DNA, the CDR3 is TGTGCCAGCAGTTTCAGGTCTGGTAATGAAAAACTGTTTTTT. Protein sequence: CASSFRSGNEKLFF.

V gene TRBV6-6 combines with J gene TRBJ1-1; 8 bases fit TRBD1. The CDR3 loop spans 15 amino acids. Germline CDR1 reads MNHNY; CDR2 reads SVGAGI (reference sequence). J gave up 4 bases and V 6 bases, and 10 bases lay outside the gene matches. CDR3 loop: CASSSIRGRLTEAFF. The CDR3 coding sequence is TGTGCCAGCAGCAGCATCAGGGGGCGTCTCACTGAAGCTTTCTTT.

The gene calls are TRBV7-3 and TRBJ1-2; D unclear. Trimming took off 2 bases at V and 1 base at J, with 5 bases between the two ends. Per the germline V gene, CDR1 is SGHTA and CDR2 is FQGTGA. The CDR3 runs 13 residues. CDR3 sequence reads: CASSLGVNYGYTF. CDR3 sequence (DNA): TGTGCCAGCAGCTTAGGAGTTAACTATGGCTACACCTTC. Using reference TRBV7-3 and TRBJ1-2 for the parts outside the CDR3, the full variable domain is GAGVSQTPSNKVTEKGKYVELRCDPISGHTALYWYRQSLGQGPEFLIYFQGTGAADDSGLPNDRFFAVRPEGSVSTLKIQRTERGDSAVYLCASSLGVNYGYTFGSGTRLTVV.

V gene TRBV5-1 combines with J gene TRBJ1-1; 10 nucleotides line up with TRBD1. This CDR3 spans 14 amino acids. J lost 6 bases, V lost 3 bases, and 5 bases had no gene match. Per the germline V gene, CDR1 is SGHRS and CDR2 is YFSETQ. The CDR3 sequence: CASSSGQGEAEAFF. CDR3 sequence (DNA): TGCGCCAGCAGCTCTGGACAGGGGGAAGCTGAAGCTTTCTTT.

The V call is TRBV2, the J call TRBJ2-7, with 9 bases aligning to TRBD2. Trimming cost V 6 bases and J 5 bases; bases outside gene matches: 8. The CDR3 sequence is 14 residues long. Per the germline V gene, CDR1 is SNHLY and CDR2 is FYNNEI. CDR3 amino acids: CASRTAGGPDEQYV. Here the CDR3 DNA reads TGTGCCAGCAGAACTGCGGGGGGGCCCGACGAGCAGTACGTC.

The gene calls are TRBV29-1 and TRBJ1-1; 10 positions agree with TRBD1. There are 16 residues in the CDR3. J was trimmed by 8 bases and V by 2 bases; bases with no gene match: 14. Germline V gene lookup returns CDR1 SQVTM and CDR2 ANQGSEA. This CDR3 is CSVEFMGDRGSQEAFF. In DNA form, the CDR3 reads TGCAGCGTTGAATTTATGGGGGACAGGGGTTCACAAGAAGCTTTCTTT.

The chain employs TRBV27 and TRBJ1-1; D gene unclear. With 8 bases removed from V and 1 base from J, the gap between germline ends came to 14 bases. The CDR3 extends over 14 amino acids. Germline CDR1 and CDR2: MNHEY and SMNVEV (reference sequence). CDR3 DNA: TGTGCCAGCGCTCGCCATACAGAGAACACTGAAGCTTTCTTT. It encodes CASARHTENTEAFF.

The genes are TRBV30 and TRBJ2-5; TRBD2 is a possible D gene (6 bases). V lost 2 bases to trimming and J lost 1 base, with 14 bases between them. Germline V CDR1 and CDR2: GTSNPN, SVGIG (reference sequence). The CDR3 totals 15 residues. CDR3 in amino acids: CAWSPPGGIQETQYF. The CDR3 DNA is TGTGCCTGGAGTCCCCCGGGCGGGATCCAAGAGACCCAGTACTTC.

The V call is TRBV6-5, the J call TRBJ1-1; TRBD1 aligns across 12 bases. Germline lookup yields CDR1 MNHEY and CDR2 SVGAGI. The CDR3 has 13 residues. The ends lost 6 bases at V and 11 bases at J; junction bases unmatched: 7. CDR3 nucleotide sequence: TGTGCCAGCAGCCGGGGACAGGGGGCGCCGGCTTTCTTT. Amino acids: CASSRGQGAPAFF.